One sample yielded the 27 T cell receptor beta chains listed below, sequenced in a study of T cell responses to AZD1222 COVID-19 vaccine. Clones were sequenced by immunoSEQ multiplex PCR, and TCRdb holds only the in-frame ones, with some missing. There are under 100,000 clones in the sample; 80% to 90% occur only once, and 9% to 13% lies in the top ten. The sequences come from peripheral blood, collected 28 days after the second AZD1222 dose. Receptors originate from an adult who received the AZD1222 COVID-19 vaccine.

This chain joins TRBV5-1 and TRBJ2-2; the D gene is possibly TRBD2 (6 bases). The CDR3 runs to 12 residues. Trimming cost V 5 bases and J 4 bases, with 6 bases left between them. Germline V lookup: CDR1 SGHRS, CDR2 YFSETQ. CDR3 protein: CASRGGTGELFF. The CDR3 DNA reads as TGCGCCAGCAGGGGGGGCACCGGGGAGCTGTTTTTT. The variable domain in full, completed from reference TRBV5-1 and TRBJ2-2, reads KAGVTQTPRYLIKTRGQQVTLSCSPISGHRSVSWYQQTPGQGLQFLFEYFSETQRNKGNFPGRFSGRQFSNSRSEMNVSTLELGDSALYLCASRGGTGELFFGEGSRLTVL.

This chain connects TRBV5-4 to TRBJ2-1; D may be TRBD2 (5 bases). The V end lost 4 bases, the J end lost 0 bases, and 8 bases lay between the germline ends. CDR1 and CDR2 (germline): SGHNT, YYREEE (reference sequence). The CDR3 has 14 residues. The CDR3: CASSQLGSYNEQFF. In DNA, the CDR3 is TGTGCCAGCAGCCAACTAGGCTCCTACAATGAGCAGTTCTTC.

This chain connects TRBV3-1 (or the pseudogene TRBV3-2) to TRBJ1-2; D uncertain. CDR1 is LGHDT, CDR2 YNNKEL, per germline (reference sequence). V lost 3 bases to trimming and J lost 4 bases, with 15 bases between them. CDR3 length equals 15 residues. CDR3 in amino acids: CASSHVPGRSYGYTF. The CDR3 nucleotides are TGTGCCAGCAGCCATGTACCGGGGAGATCCTATGGCTACACCTTC.

This rearrangement joins TRBV11-3 to TRBJ1-1; D is undetermined. Germline V lookup: CDR1 SGHNT, CDR2 YENEEA. There are 15 residues in the CDR3. With 0 bases removed from V and 4 bases from J, the gap between germline ends came to 12 bases. The DNA for the CDR3 is TGTGCCAGCAGCTTAGAGGTGAGCATCGTCACTGAAGCTTTCTTT. It translates to CASSLEVSIVTEAFF.

V is TRBV2 and J is TRBJ2-5; 7 bases match TRBD1. This CDR3 region has 13 residues. Germline trimming cut 5 bases from V and 5 bases from J; bases unmatched to any gene: 5. CDR1 is SNHLY, CDR2 FYNNEI, per germline. The CDR3 nucleotides read TGTGCCAGCAGTTCGACAGGGACGGAGACCCAGTACTTC. Amino acid sequence: CASSSTGTETQYF.

This chain links TRBV5-5 with TRBJ2-1; D is perhaps TRBD2 (5 bases). CDR1 is SGHKS and CDR2 is YYEKEE in the germline V gene (reference sequence). The CDR3 has 15 residues. V lost 4 bases, J lost 7 bases, and 18 bases lay in between. The CDR3 nucleotides are TGTGCCAGCAGCGTTGACGGGCTGCCGGGGAATGAGCAGTTCTTC. This translates into CASSVDGLPGNEQFF. The complete variable domain, with remaining parts taken from reference TRBV5-5 and TRBJ2-1, reads DAGVTQSPTHLIKTRGQQVTLRCSPISGHKSVSWYQQVLGQGPQFIFQYYEKEERGRGNFPDRFSARQFPNYSSELNVNALLLGDSALYLCASSVDGLPGNEQFFGPGTRLTVL.

As DNA, the CDR3 is TGTGCCTGGAGGGACAGAGTAAGCCATCAGCCCCAGCATTTT. It is translated as CAWRDRVSHQPQHF. The gene calls are TRBV30 and TRBJ1-5; possible D gene TRBD1, 6 bases. The CDR3 is 14 residues long. The ends were cut back, 3 bases at V and 5 bases at J, with 14 bases in the middle. Looked up from germline, CDR1 is GTSNPN and CDR2 is SVGIG (reference sequence).

In DNA, the CDR3 is TGTGCTAGTGGTCTGGGACTAGCGGGAGTATCGGAGACCCAGTACTTC. It is translated as CASGLGLAGVSETQYF. The chain recombines TRBV12-5 with TRBJ2-5; 14 bases align to TRBD2. The CDR3 is 16 amino acids. The germline gives CDR1 LGHNT, CDR2 FRNRAP. V trimming: 5 bases; J trimming: 5 bases; junction bases outside the gene matches: 7.

This sequence joins TRBV7-2 and TRBJ2-7, with 8 bases aligning to TRBD2. J was trimmed by 3 bases and V by 1 base; bases with no gene match: 5. The CDR3 is 15 amino acids. Germline CDR1 SGHTA, CDR2 FQGNSA. As DNA, the CDR3 is TGTGCCAGCAGCTTAGGGGGACTAGTGGGCTACGAGCAGTACTTC. Translation gives CASSLGGLVGYEQYF.

This chain links TRBV18 with TRBJ1-6; TRBD1 aligns across 9 bases. The CDR3 is 17 residues long. Germline trimming cut 3 bases from V and 5 bases from J; bases unmatched to any gene: 8. Per germline, CDR1 KGHSH and CDR2 LQKENI. The CDR3 protein is CASSPSWTGADNSPLHF. In nucleotides, the CDR3 is TGTGCCAGCTCACCCTCATGGACAGGGGCCGATAATTCACCCCTCCACTTT.

The V gene is TRBV5-1, the J gene TRBJ1-2; no clear D. The CDR3 has 14 amino acids. The germline CDR1 and CDR2 sequences are SGHRS and YFSETQ. The V gene lost 0 bases and the J gene lost 1 base, with 7 bases spanning the gap. The DNA of the CDR3 is TGCGCCAGCAGCTTGGACGGGATTAACTATGGCTACACCTTC. Its protein is CASSLDGINYGYTF.

The rearrangement links TRBV12-3 or TRBV12-4 to TRBJ2-7; a weak D match, TRBD2 (6 bases). V shed 3 bases and J shed 5 bases, with 8 bases lying between them. The CDR3 covers 12 residues. The CDR3 reads CASSLGGNEQYV. CDR3 DNA: TGTGCCAGCAGTTTGGGGGGAAACGAGCAGTACGTC.

The chain is built from TRBV19 and TRBJ2-1; D possibly uses TRBD1 or TRBD2 (5 bases each). The V end lost 3 bases, the J end lost 5 bases, and 14 bases lay between the germline ends. Germline V gives CDR1 LNHDA, CDR2 SQIVND (reference sequence). There are 15 residues in the CDR3. CDR3 sequence reads: CASSIGGMSNNEQFF. The CDR3 DNA reads as TGTGCCAGTAGTATTGGGGGTATGTCCAACAATGAGCAGTTCTTC. The full variable domain, rest sourced from reference TRBV19 and TRBJ2-1, is DGGITQSPKYLFRKEGQNVTLSCEQNLNHDAMYWYRQDPGQGLRLIYYSQIVNDFQKGDIAEGYSVSREKKESFPLTVTSAQKNPTAFYLCASSIGGMSNNEQFFGPGTRLTVL.

The V and J genes are TRBV7-9 and TRBJ2-5; D not resolved. Germline-derived CDR1 and CDR2 are SEHNR and FQNEAQ (reference sequence). The V end lost 1 base, the J end lost 4 bases, and 10 bases lay between the germline ends. CDR3 length: 14 amino acids. The CDR3 DNA follows: TGTGCCAGCAGCTTAGAGCTGTGGGGAGAGACCCAGTACTTC. This translates into CASSLELWGETQYF.

This chain links TRBV28 with TRBJ2-7; TRBD2 is a possible D gene (5 bases). Germline-derived CDR1 and CDR2 are MDHEN and SYDVKM. V was pared by 7 bases and J by 2 bases, with 12 bases between. This CDR3 spans 13 amino acids. The CDR3, as DNA: TGTGCCAGCAAAAGCGGTGGGCCCTACGAGCAGTACTTC. It encodes CASKSGGPYEQYF.

The J gene is TRBJ2-7, the V gene TRBV4-3; D possibly corresponds to TRBD1 (5 bases). CDR3 length: 14 amino acids. V lost 3 bases and J 5 bases, leaving 14 bases between the germline ends. The germline CDR1 and CDR2 sequences are LGHNA and YSLEER. CDR3 amino acids: CASSQTDTKDEQYF. The DNA of the CDR3 is TGCGCCAGCAGCCAGACGGACACTAAGGACGAGCAGTACTTC.

This chain uses TRBV19 with TRBJ2-2; no clear D. The CDR3 length is 13 residues. The germline V and J ends were trimmed by 0 bases and 6 bases, with 5 bases remaining between them. Germline CDR1 LNHDA, CDR2 SQIVND (reference sequence). The DNA of the CDR3 is TGTGCCAGTAGTATAGAAGCAGCCGGGGAGCTGTTTTTT. It is translated as CASSIEAAGELFF.

V usage is TRBV28 and J usage is TRBJ1-5, with TRBD1 identical over 7 bases. This CDR3 contains 16 residues. V shed 5 bases, J shed 4 bases, and the junction held 11 bases outside the gene matches. The germline gives CDR1 MDHEN, CDR2 SYDVKM. The CDR3 sequence: CASSPIDRVVNQPQHF. CDR3 DNA sequence: TGTGCCAGCAGTCCGATTGACAGGGTCGTGAATCAGCCCCAGCATTTT.

This sequence joins TRBV19 and TRBJ1-2, with 7 bases matching TRBD1. CDR1 is LNHDA, CDR2 SQIVND, per germline (reference sequence). V lost 5 bases, J lost 0 bases, and 3 bases stayed unmatched. The CDR3 runs 14 residues. CDR3 nucleotide sequence: TGTGCCAGTAGTCGGGACAGTACTAACTATGGCTACACCTTC. Translating it yields CASSRDSTNYGYTF.

This clone was seen only a few times. The CDR3 protein is CASSPPDRFNQPQHF. The CDR3 DNA reads TGTGCCAGTAGTCCCCCCGACAGGTTCAATCAGCCCCAGCATTTT. V and J are TRBV19 and TRBJ1-5, with D tentatively TRBD1 (6 bases). The CDR3 contains 15 residues. Trimming pared 5 bases from V and 3 bases from J, leaving 14 bases between. Germline V gene data show CDR1 as LNHDA and CDR2 as SQIVND (reference sequence).

The chain uses TRBV9 and TRBJ1-5; TRBD1 might be the D (6 bases). The germline CDR1 and CDR2 sequences are SGDLS and YYNGEE. Trimming removed 1 base at V and 2 bases at J, with 10 bases between. The CDR3 consists of 15 residues. The CDR3 loop is CASSVTGQGNQPQHF. CDR3 nucleotide sequence: TGTGCCAGCAGCGTAACAGGGCAGGGCAATCAGCCCCAGCATTTT.

The rearrangement links TRBV11-3 to TRBJ2-1; D not certain. Germline-derived CDR1 and CDR2 are SGHNT and YENEEA. The CDR3 is 11 residues long. V lost 0 bases and J 9 bases, leaving 3 bases between the germline ends. In DNA, the CDR3 is TGTGCCAGCAGCTTAGAAGTTGAGCAGTTCTTC. Translating gives CASSLEVEQFF.

J is TRBJ1-2 and V is TRBV7-2; D remains unclear. Germline V gene lookup returns CDR1 SGHTA and CDR2 FQGNSA. V was shortened by 0 bases and J by 4 bases, with 15 bases between the two germline ends. This CDR3 comprises 16 residues. CDR3 amino acids: CASSLASSTFTYGYTF. The CDR3 DNA follows: TGTGCCAGCAGCTTAGCGTCCAGTACTTTCACCTATGGCTACACCTTC.

This rearrangement joins TRBV6-1 to TRBJ2-1; TRBD2 matches 10 bases. The CDR3 sequence is 16 residues long. CDR1 and CDR2 (germline): MNHNS, SASEGT. After removal of 1 base from V and 7 bases from J, the junction contained 7 bases not matched to a gene. DNA of the CDR3: TGTGCCAGCAGTGAAGGGAGCCTAGCGGGGGTAAATGAGCAGTTCTTC. Its translation is CASSEGSLAGVNEQFF.

The V call is TRBV7-9, the J call TRBJ2-1; the match to TRBD1 covers 8 bases. After removal of 4 bases from V and 6 bases from J, the junction contained 5 bases not matched to a gene. This CDR3 has 14 residues. CDR1 SEHNR and CDR2 FQNEAQ come from the germline V gene (reference sequence). This CDR3 reads CASSSDRAGNEQFF. CDR3 DNA sequence: TGTGCCAGCAGCTCGGACAGGGCGGGCAATGAGCAGTTCTTC.

This clone is a singleton in its sample. The chain couples TRBV5-1 to TRBJ2-1, with D unresolved. V lost 0 bases and J lost 10, with 5 bases in between. The CDR3 contains 11 residues. Germline V lookup: CDR1 SGHRS, CDR2 YFSETQ. The CDR3 DNA is TGCGCCAGCAGCTTGGTAGACGAGCAGTTCTTC. This codes for CASSLVDEQFF.

This clone came up a few times. V is TRBV6-5 and J is TRBJ1-1; weak D call: TRBD1 (6 bases). CDR3 length: 11 amino acids. Germline V gene sequence: CDR1 MNHEY, CDR2 SVGAGI. Trimming took 7 bases from V and 8 from J, leaving 11 bases between them. The CDR3 DNA is TGTGCCAGCACCTATGGGACAGAAGCTTTCTTT. This sequence encodes CASTYGTEAFF.